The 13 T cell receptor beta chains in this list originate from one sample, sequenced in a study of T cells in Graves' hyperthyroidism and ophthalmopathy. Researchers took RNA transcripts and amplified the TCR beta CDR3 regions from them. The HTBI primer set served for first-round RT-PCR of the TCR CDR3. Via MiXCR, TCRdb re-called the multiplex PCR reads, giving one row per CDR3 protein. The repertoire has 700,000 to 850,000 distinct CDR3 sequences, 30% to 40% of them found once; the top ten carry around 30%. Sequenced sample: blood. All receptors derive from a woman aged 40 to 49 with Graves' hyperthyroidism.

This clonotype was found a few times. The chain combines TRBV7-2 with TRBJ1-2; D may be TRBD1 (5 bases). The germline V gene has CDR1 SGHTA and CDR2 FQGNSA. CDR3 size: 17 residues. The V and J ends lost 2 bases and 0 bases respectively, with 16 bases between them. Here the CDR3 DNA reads TGTGCCAGCAGCTTATCCGGGGCAGTACTTGCTAACTATGGCTACACCTTC. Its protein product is CASSLSGAVLANYGYTF.

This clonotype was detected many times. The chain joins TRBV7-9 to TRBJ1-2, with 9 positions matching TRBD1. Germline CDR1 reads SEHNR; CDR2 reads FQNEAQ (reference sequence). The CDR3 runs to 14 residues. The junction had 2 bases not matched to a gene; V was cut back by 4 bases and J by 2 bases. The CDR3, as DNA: TGTGCCAGCAGCTCACAGGGGGCCAACTATGGCTACACCTTC. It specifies CASSSQGANYGYTF.

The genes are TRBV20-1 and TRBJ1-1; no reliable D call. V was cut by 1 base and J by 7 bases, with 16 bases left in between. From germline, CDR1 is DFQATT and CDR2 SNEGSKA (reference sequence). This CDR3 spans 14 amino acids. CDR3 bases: TGCAGTGCTAGAGTACGGCCTCTTTGGAGTGAAGCTTTCTTT. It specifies CSARVRPLWSEAFF.

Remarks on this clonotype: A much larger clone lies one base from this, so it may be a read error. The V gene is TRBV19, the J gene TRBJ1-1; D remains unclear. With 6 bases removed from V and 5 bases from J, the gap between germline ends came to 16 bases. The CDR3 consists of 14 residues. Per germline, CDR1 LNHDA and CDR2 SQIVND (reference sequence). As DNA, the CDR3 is TGTGCCAGTAGCCAGATCCTCGAAGGGACTGAAGCTTTCTTT. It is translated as CASSQILEGTEAFF.

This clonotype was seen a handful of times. The chain's CDR3 is CATQQGRLDAGELFF. In DNA form, the CDR3 reads TGTGCCACGCAACAGGGACGATTGGACGCGGGGGAGCTGTTTTTT. The chain has TRBV6-1 and TRBJ2-2, with D perhaps TRBD1 (6 bases). The CDR3 is 15 amino acids. Trimming left V 10 bases short and J 8 bases short, with 23 bases between. Germline lookup yields CDR1 MNHNS and CDR2 SASEGT.

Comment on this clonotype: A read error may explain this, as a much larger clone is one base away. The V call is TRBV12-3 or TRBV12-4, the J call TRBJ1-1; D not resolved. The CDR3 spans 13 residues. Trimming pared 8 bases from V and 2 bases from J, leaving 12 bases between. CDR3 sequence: CASGWEPNTEAFF. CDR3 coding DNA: TGTGCCAGCGGGTGGGAGCCAAACACTGAAGCTTTCTTT.

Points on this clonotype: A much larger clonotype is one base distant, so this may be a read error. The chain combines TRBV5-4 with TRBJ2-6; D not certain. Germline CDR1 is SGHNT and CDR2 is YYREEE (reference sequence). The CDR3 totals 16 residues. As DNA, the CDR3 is TGCGCCAGCAGCCAAAATCGAGCTTCTGGGGCCAACGTCCTGACTTTC. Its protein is CASSQNRASGANVLTF.

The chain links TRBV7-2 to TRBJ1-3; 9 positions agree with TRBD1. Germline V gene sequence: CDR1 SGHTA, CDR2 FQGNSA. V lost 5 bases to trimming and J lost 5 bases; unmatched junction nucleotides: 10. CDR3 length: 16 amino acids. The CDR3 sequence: CASSPTWDRARNTIYF. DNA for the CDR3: TGTGCCAGCAGCCCAACTTGGGACAGGGCGAGAAACACCATATATTTT.

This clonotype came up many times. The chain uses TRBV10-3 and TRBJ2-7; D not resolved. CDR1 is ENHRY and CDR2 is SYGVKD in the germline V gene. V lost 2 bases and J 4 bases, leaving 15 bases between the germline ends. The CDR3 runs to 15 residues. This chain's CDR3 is CAISEERAARYEQYF. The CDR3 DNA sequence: TGTGCCATCAGTGAGGAACGTGCAGCCCGGTACGAGCAGTACTTC.

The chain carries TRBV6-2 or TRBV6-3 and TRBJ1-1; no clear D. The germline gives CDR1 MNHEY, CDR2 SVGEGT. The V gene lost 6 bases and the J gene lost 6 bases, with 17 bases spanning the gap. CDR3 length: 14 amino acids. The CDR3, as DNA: TGTGCCAGCAGAGAGGAGGGTGCCAACGCTGAAGCTTTCTTT. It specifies CASREEGANAEAFF.

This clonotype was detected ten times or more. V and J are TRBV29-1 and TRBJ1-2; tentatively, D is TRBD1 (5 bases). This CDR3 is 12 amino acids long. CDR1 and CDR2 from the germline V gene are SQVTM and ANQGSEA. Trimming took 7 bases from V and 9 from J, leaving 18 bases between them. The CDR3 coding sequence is TGCAGCGCCGAACGGGACGGCGTCAGCTACACCTTC. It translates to CSAERDGVSYTF.

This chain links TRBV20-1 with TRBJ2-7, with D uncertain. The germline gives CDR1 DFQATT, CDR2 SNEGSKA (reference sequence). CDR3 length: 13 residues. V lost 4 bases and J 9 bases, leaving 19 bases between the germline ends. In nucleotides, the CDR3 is TGCAGTGCTACCCCCCACAGCACGGATACGCAGTACTTC. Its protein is CSATPHSTDTQYF.

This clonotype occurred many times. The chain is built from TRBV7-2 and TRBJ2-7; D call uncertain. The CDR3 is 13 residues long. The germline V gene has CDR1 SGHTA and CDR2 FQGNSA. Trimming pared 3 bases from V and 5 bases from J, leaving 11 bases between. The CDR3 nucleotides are TGTGCCAGCAGCTTTGACATCTTAGACGAGCAGTACTTC. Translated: CASSFDILDEQYF.